The 31 T cell receptor beta chains below were found in one sample sequenced in a study of monozygotic twins with cystic fibrosis. The data were produced by immunoSEQ multiplex PCR, yet TCRdb's version contains in-frame clones alone and is incomplete. The sample contains 30,000 to 40,000 clones, approximately 97% of which appear only once. Sequencing was done on a sample of blood. The receptors derive from a girl aged 2-10 years with cystic fibrosis.

The chain combines TRBV11-2 with TRBJ1-2; 8 nucleotides align to TRBD1. Germline V gene data show CDR1 as SGHAT and CDR2 as FQNNGV. The V and J ends lost 5 bases and 3 bases, in that order; junction bases with no gene match: 2. This CDR3 region has 13 residues. The CDR3 loop reads CASSLGQDYGYTF. CDR3 nucleotide sequence: TGTGCCAGCAGCCTGGGACAGGACTATGGCTACACCTTC.

This clone was counted once. The V call is TRBV2, the J call TRBJ2-7, with unresolved D. The CDR3 spans 12 residues. V gave up 8 bases and J gave up 3 bases, with 11 bases separating them. Per the germline V gene, CDR1 is SNHLY and CDR2 is FYNNEI. In nucleotides, the CDR3 is TGTGCCAGCCCCCCCTTGGTCTACGAGCAGTACTTC. Its translation is CASPPLVYEQYF.

The chain joins TRBV7-9 to TRBJ2-4; 11 bases match TRBD2. CDR3 length equals 18 residues. Germline lookup yields CDR1 SEHNR and CDR2 FQNEAQ (reference sequence). With V trimmed by 5 bases and J by 3 bases, 12 bases remained unmatched. The CDR3 sequence is CASSQLAGGPRDKNIQYF. In DNA form, the CDR3 reads TGTGCCAGCAGCCAGTTAGCGGGAGGGCCGCGGGACAAAAACATTCAGTACTTC.

The V gene is TRBV29-1, the J gene TRBJ2-3; D gene uncertain. This CDR3 is built from 13 residues. Trimming removed 1 base at V and 2 bases at J, with 7 bases between. The germline CDR1 and CDR2 sequences are SQVTM and ANQGSEA. The CDR3 nucleotides read TGCAGCGTTGAAGGGCTCAACACAGATACGCAGTATTTT. Translation gives CSVEGLNTDTQYF.

This chain joins TRBV25-1 and TRBJ1-2; 9 bases match TRBD1. The CDR3 sequence is 16 residues long. Germline CDR1 reads MGHDK; CDR2 reads SYGVNS. With 3 bases clipped from V and 7 bases from J, the junction kept 12 bases outside the gene matches. Here the CDR3 reads CASSERGGQGRVGYTF. CDR3 DNA sequence: TGTGCCAGCAGTGAGCGGGGGGGACAGGGCCGCGTTGGCTACACCTTC.

The V call is TRBV19, the J call TRBJ1-1; D remains unclear. The CDR3 runs to 14 residues. Germline CDR1 reads LNHDA; CDR2 reads SQIVND (reference sequence). The V end was cut by 3 bases, the J end by 1 base, with 9 bases between. The CDR3 is CASSMPLGNTEAFF. The CDR3 DNA sequence: TGTGCCAGTAGTATGCCCTTGGGGAACACTGAAGCTTTCTTT. The full variable domain, its missing parts supplied by reference TRBV19 and TRBJ1-1, is DGGITQSPKYLFRKEGQNVTLSCEQNLNHDAMYWYRQDPGQGLRLIYYSQIVNDFQKGDIAEGYSVSREKKESFPLTVTSAQKNPTAFYLCASSMPLGNTEAFFGQGTRLTVV.

The V call is TRBV19, the J call TRBJ1-1, with D perhaps TRBD1 (6 bases). The V end lost 6 bases, the J end lost 2 bases, and 13 bases lay between the germline ends. Germline V CDR1 and CDR2: LNHDA, SQIVND (reference sequence). This CDR3 contains 14 residues. The CDR3 here is CASSVGQINTEAFF. CDR3 nucleotides: TGTGCCAGTAGCGTCGGACAGATAAACACTGAAGCTTTCTTT.

The chain joins TRBV6-5 to TRBJ2-1; TRBD1 might be the D (5 bases). The CDR3 is 16 amino acids. Germline CDR1 is MNHEY and CDR2 is SVGAGI. Trimming removed 0 bases from V and 7 bases from J, with 16 bases in between. The CDR3 DNA is TGTGCCAGCAGTTACTCGAGTGTCCAGGGATGGAATGAGCAGTTCTTC. Its translation: CASSYSSVQGWNEQFF.

This sequence joins TRBV29-1 and TRBJ2-7; 7 bases line up with TRBD2. The CDR3 sequence is 13 residues long. CDR1 is SQVTM and CDR2 is ANQGSEA in the germline V gene. V dropped 4 bases and J dropped 4; count of bases not matched to a gene: 7. The CDR3 loop reads CSVVGLAAYEQYF. The CDR3 DNA is TGCAGCGTTGTAGGGCTAGCGGCATACGAGCAGTACTTC.

As DNA, the CDR3 is TGTGCCTGGATACGGTCGGGTGGCTACACCTTC. Its translation is CAWIRSGGYTF. The gene calls are TRBV30 and TRBJ1-2; D remains unclear. Germline V CDR1 and CDR2: GTSNPN, SVGIG (reference sequence). The V gene lost 4 bases and the J gene lost 7 bases, with 10 bases spanning the gap. The CDR3 covers 11 residues.

The chain has TRBV28 and TRBJ2-7; TRBD2 might be the D (5 bases). Germline V CDR1 and CDR2: MDHEN, SYDVKM. CDR3 size: 12 residues. Trimming stripped 8 bases from V and 7 bases from J, with 15 bases between. CDR3 region: CASQGTRGEQYF. DNA for the CDR3: TGTGCCAGCCAAGGCACACGAGGGGAGCAGTACTTC.

The chain combines TRBV9 with TRBJ2-3; D not certain. Trimming left V 3 bases short and J 6 bases short, with 5 bases between. The CDR3 spans 11 residues. Per the germline V gene, CDR1 is SGDLS and CDR2 is YYNGEE. CDR3 sequence: CASSAKDTQYF. The CDR3 region has the DNA TGTGCCAGCAGCGCCAAGGATACGCAGTATTTT.

V usage is TRBV5-1 and J usage is TRBJ2-7; D perhaps matches TRBD2 (6 bases). V lost 0 bases, J lost 4 bases, and 17 bases lay in between. Germline V gene data show CDR1 as SGHRS and CDR2 as YFSETQ. The CDR3 has 16 amino acids. The chain's CDR3 is CASSLAEGTDEYEQYF. CDR3 nucleotide sequence: TGCGCCAGCAGCTTGGCCGAGGGGACTGATGAATACGAGCAGTACTTC. The whole variable domain, filled in from reference TRBV5-1 and TRBJ2-7, reads KAGVTQTPRYLIKTRGQQVTLSCSPISGHRSVSWYQQTPGQGLQFLFEYFSETQRNKGNFPGRFSGRQFSNSRSEMNVSTLELGDSALYLCASSLAEGTDEYEQYFGPGTRLTVT.

The chain employs TRBV27 and TRBJ2-7; no definite D call. CDR3 length equals 14 residues. Germline V CDR1 and CDR2: MNHEY, SMNVEV (reference sequence). Trimming took 4 bases from V and 2 from J, leaving 12 bases between them. The CDR3 nucleotides are TGTGCCAGCAGTTCCTTTGGTTTTCCCTACGAGCAGTACTTC. It yields the protein CASSSFGFPYEQYF.

This clone occurred once. The rearrangement joins TRBV6-1 to TRBJ2-1; 7 bases are shared with TRBD1. The germline CDR1 and CDR2 sequences are MNHNS and SASEGT. The CDR3 is made up of 12 amino acids. With 11 bases clipped from V and 5 bases from J, the junction kept 6 bases outside the gene matches. In DNA form, the CDR3 reads TGTGCCGACAAAACAGGGGACAATGAGCAGTTCTTC. Protein product: CADKTGDNEQFF.

The V and J genes are TRBV29-1 and TRBJ2-1, with 8 bases fitting TRBD1. Losses at the gene ends were 3 bases for V and 6 bases for J; bases not matched to a gene: 4. Per germline, CDR1 SQVTM and CDR2 ANQGSEA. The CDR3 sequence is 13 residues long. This CDR3 reads CSVDRGRPNEQFF. The DNA for the CDR3 is TGCAGCGTTGACAGGGGGCGCCCCAATGAGCAGTTCTTC.

In this sample, this clone turned up once. CDR3 in DNA: TGTGCCTGGAGTGGGGGGGGCTATGGCTACACCTTC. This gives the protein CAWSGGGYGYTF. The chain recombines TRBV30 with TRBJ1-2, with D possibly being TRBD1 (5 bases). V was cut by 1 base and J by 4 bases, with 7 bases left in between. The CDR3 spans 12 residues. The germline V gene has CDR1 GTSNPN and CDR2 SVGIG (reference sequence). Full variable domain (outside the CDR3, taken from reference TRBV30 and TRBJ1-2): SQTIHQWPATLVQPVGSPLSLECTVEGTSNPNLYWYRQAAGRGLQLLFYSVGIGQISSEVPQNLSASRPQDRQFILSSKKLLLSDSGFYLCAWSGGGYGYTFGSGTRLTVV.

This sequence joins TRBV5-1 and TRBJ1-5; no reliable D call. The V gene's germline CDR1 is SGHRS and CDR2 YFSETQ. Trimming removed 4 bases from V and 0 bases from J, with 5 bases in between. The CDR3 loop spans 13 amino acids. Here the CDR3 DNA reads TGCGCCAGCAGCGTTGATAGCAATCAGCCCCAGCATTTT. Translation: CASSVDSNQPQHF. Complete variable domain (other parts from reference TRBV5-1 and TRBJ1-5): KAGVTQTPRYLIKTRGQQVTLSCSPISGHRSVSWYQQTPGQGLQFLFEYFSETQRNKGNFPGRFSGRQFSNSRSEMNVSTLELGDSALYLCASSVDSNQPQHFGDGTRLSIL.

The chain carries TRBV30 and TRBJ1-1, with D tentatively TRBD1 (6 bases). Germline CDR1 GTSNPN, CDR2 SVGIG (reference sequence). The CDR3 spans 16 residues. The V end was cut by 4 bases, the J end by 5 bases, with 23 bases between. CDR3 in amino acids: CAWNVKTGRGGTEAFF. CDR3 in DNA: TGTGCCTGGAACGTTAAAACAGGGCGGGGGGGGACTGAAGCTTTCTTT.

The rearrangement uses TRBV10-3 and TRBJ2-7; 8 bases line up with TRBD1. Germline V gene lookup returns CDR1 ENHRY and CDR2 SYGVKD. CDR3 length: 14 residues. J was trimmed by 4 bases and V by 4 bases; bases with no gene match: 6. The CDR3, as DNA: TGTGCCATCAGTGGGGGCAGGGGGCCGTACGAGCAGTACTTC. Residues: CAISGGRGPYEQYF.

The V gene is TRBV19, the J gene TRBJ2-1; D might be TRBD2 (6 bases). Germline CDR1 is LNHDA and CDR2 is SQIVND (reference sequence). Trimming pared 1 base from V and 12 bases from J, leaving 13 bases between. The CDR3 covers 13 residues. CDR3 sequence (DNA): TGTGCCAGTAGTATAGGCACTGGAGCGGGGCAGTTCTTC. It codes for CASSIGTGAGQFF.

This rearrangement joins TRBV19 to TRBJ1-4; D not certain. In germline, CDR1 is LNHDA, CDR2 SQIVND (reference sequence). V was pared by 4 bases and J by 5 bases, with 14 bases between. This CDR3 region has 15 residues. In DNA form, the CDR3 reads TGTGCCAGTAGTAAGCCTTCGGCCCCGAATGAAAAACTGTTTTTT. Protein product: CASSKPSAPNEKLFF.

This chain links TRBV6-1 with TRBJ1-2; perhaps TRBD1 as D (5 bases). CDR3 length: 11 amino acids. The V gene lost 7 bases and the J gene lost 10 bases, with 13 bases spanning the gap. Germline CDR1 reads MNHNS; CDR2 reads SASEGT. The CDR3 DNA reads TGTGCCAGCATATATCAGGGAGTCTACACCTTC. Protein: CASIYQGVYTF.

The chain links TRBV6-1 to TRBJ2-7, with TRBD1 identical over 7 bases. This CDR3 comprises 14 residues. Germline-derived CDR1 and CDR2 are MNHNS and SASEGT. Trimming took 7 bases from V and 2 from J; bases not matched to a gene: 8. The CDR3 DNA follows: TGTGCCAGCATTCCAAGTCAGGGGGCCTACGAGCAGTACTTC. It codes for CASIPSQGAYEQYF.

This clone came up once. The chain combines TRBV28 with TRBJ2-3, with D hard to call. The CDR3 has 13 amino acids. The germline V gene encodes CDR1 MDHEN and CDR2 SYDVKM. V gave up 2 bases and J gave up 8 bases, with 11 bases separating them. The CDR3 DNA sequence: TGTGCCAGCAGTTTACCCCAGACAAGTACGCAGTATTTT. It codes for CASSLPQTSTQYF.

This clone was detected a few times. V and J are TRBV6-5 and TRBJ1-2; D perhaps matches TRBD1 (6 bases). The germline V gene has CDR1 MNHEY and CDR2 SVGAGI. V was cut by 6 bases and J by 3 bases, with 8 bases left in between. The length of the CDR3 is 12 residues. The DNA for the CDR3 is TGTGCCAGCAGACAGGGCGACTATGGCTACACCTTC. This sequence encodes CASRQGDYGYTF.

J is TRBJ2-3 and V is TRBV18; TRBD1 aligns across 7 bases. Germline CDR1 is KGHSH and CDR2 is LQKENI. The ends lost 3 bases at V and 0 bases at J; junction bases unmatched: 6. There are 16 residues in the CDR3. This CDR3 is CASSPGTASSTDTQYF. CDR3 bases: TGTGCCAGCTCACCGGGGACAGCCTCTAGCACAGATACGCAGTATTTT.

This clone was seen a single time. This chain connects TRBV27 to TRBJ1-1; 9 bases agree with TRBD1. CDR3 size: 16 residues. The V gene end was trimmed by 3 bases and the J gene end by 6 bases; junction bases not matched to a gene: 11. The germline V gene encodes CDR1 MNHEY and CDR2 SMNVEV (reference sequence). CDR3 nucleotide sequence: TGTGCCAGCAGTTTTCTCCCTAGGGACAGGGACGCTGAAGCTTTCTTT. Translated, it gives CASSFLPRDRDAEAFF.

Only one count was recorded for this clone. This sequence joins TRBV7-2 and TRBJ1-1; D is perhaps TRBD1 (6 bases). The V end lost 2 bases, the J end lost 1 base, and 11 bases lay between the germline ends. Germline V gene lookup returns CDR1 SGHTA and CDR2 FQGNSA. CDR3 size: 15 residues. As DNA, the CDR3 is TGTGCCAGCAGCTTAAAGGGACACGAGAACACTGAAGCTTTCTTT. It yields the protein CASSLKGHENTEAFF. The full variable domain, with the rest looked up from reference TRBV7-2 and TRBJ1-1, is GAGVSQSPSNKVTEKGKDVELRCDPISGHTALYWYRQSLGQGLEFLIYFQGNSAPDKSGLPSDRFSAERTGGSVSTLTIQRTQQEDSAVYLCASSLKGHENTEAFFGQGTRLTVV.

V and J are TRBV5-8 and TRBJ2-3; D may correspond to TRBD1 or TRBD2 (5 bases each). The length of the CDR3 is 17 residues. The V end lost 4 bases, the J end lost 5 bases, and 23 bases lay between the germline ends. Germline CDR1 is SGHTS and CDR2 is YDEGEE. The CDR3 bases are TGTGCCAGCAGCCGCCCCGGGGTTGCAGGGCCTGAAGATACGCAGTATTTT. Residues: CASSRPGVAGPEDTQYF.

J is TRBJ1-1 and V is TRBV19; 7 bases match TRBD1. There are 13 residues in the CDR3. V shed 10 bases, J shed 4 bases, and the junction held 9 bases outside the gene matches. CDR1 LNHDA and CDR2 SQIVND come from the germline V gene (reference sequence). This CDR3 is CAIATGEGTEAFF. The DNA for the CDR3 is TGTGCCATCGCCACAGGGGAAGGCACTGAAGCTTTCTTT. Using reference TRBV19 and TRBJ1-1 for the parts outside the CDR3, the full variable domain is DGGITQSPKYLFRKEGQNVTLSCEQNLNHDAMYWYRQDPGQGLRLIYYSQIVNDFQKGDIAEGYSVSREKKESFPLTVTSAQKNPTAFYLCAIATGEGTEAFFGQGTRLTVV.